The clone carrying this T cell receptor (beta chain) occurred a few times. Antigen unknown. The V and J ends lost 3 bases and 0 bases respectively, with 13 bases between them. The CDR3 loop spans 16 amino acids. CDR1 and CDR2 from the germline V gene are SGDLS and YYNGEE. Under the authors' procedure: Filtering was not the same, since immunoSEQ gave junction-only sequences without quality scores. Using immunoSEQ multiplex PCR, the repertoire was profiled, and TCRdb retains in-frame clones only, with some absent. That table supplies the V and J calls and clone size; D and trimming were determined from the DNA. This sample has some 980,000 clones, with more than 75% found just once. The data originate from a study of shared clonotypes between healthy human individuals. Whole-study findings and limits: Collection of samples was limited to blood; tissue repertoires likely differ. Clonotype sharing among donors likely depends on sequencing depth.

A CD45RA+ naive subset and a CD45RA-negative memory subset were split from CD4+ cells. Sequenced: memory CD4+ T cells sorted from blood. As for subset: CD45RA-negative fraction. This TCR was recovered from a man younger than 35 in good health. This chain links TRBV9 with TRBJ1-3; the D gene is possibly TRBD1 (6 bases). The CDR3 loop reads CASSGQRGPSGNTIYF. The CDR3 DNA reads as TGTGCCAGCAGCGGGCAGCGGGGGCCCTCTGGAAACACCATATATTTT.